The clone carrying this TCR beta chain turned up a few times. Its target is unknown. This entry is derived from a study of cytomegalovirus exposure and HLA in healthy donors. Study background: Some 90 million unique TCRs from HLA-typed donors were held in an early data release. Findings and limits, study-wide: The study listed some 160 cytomegalovirus-associated TCR beta chains. Among the most significant clusters, several appeared linked to common viral pathogens in a later analysis.

Amplification used 60 Vbeta primers and 13 Jbeta primers. Using immunoSEQ multiplex PCR, the repertoire was profiled, and TCRdb retains in-frame clones only, with some absent. The table has about 93,000 clones, 70% to 85% seen once. V lost 0 bases to trimming and J lost 1 base, with 6 bases between them. This CDR3 contains 14 residues. CDR1 is LGHNA and CDR2 is YSLEER in the germline V gene. J is TRBJ1-2 and V is TRBV4-3, with unresolved D. Sequences were obtained from PBMCs. This clonotype was sampled from a man over 45 in good health and CMV-seronegative. The CDR3 nucleotides read TGCGCCAGCAGCCAAGACCGGAGTAACTATGGCTACACCTTC. It codes for CASSQDRSNYGYTF.